The clone carrying this TCR beta chain was counted at least ten times. Its antigen is not identified. Bone marrow was sampled from every patient at the time of active disease. This specimen comes from a study of read filtering for tumor transcriptome and immune sequencing. Study-wide background: By R-ISS, stages I, II and III held about 8, 15 and 7 patients. After DNase treatment, RNA was made into whole-transcriptome libraries. Study-wide points: The CD138-negative fraction was mixed bone marrow immune cells, not pure T cells.

CDR1 DFQATT and CDR2 SNEGSKA come from the germline V gene (reference sequence). The ends lost 3 bases at V and 2 bases at J; junction bases unmatched: 5. This CDR3 comprises 14 residues. This library used roughly 370 ng RNA and molecular barcoded adaptors spanning alpha/delta and beta/gamma chains. MiXCR was run by TCRdb on the reads, yielding one entry per CDR3 protein. The sample records over 50,000 distinct CDR3 sequences, under 20% being singletons. The rearrangement joins TRBV20-1 to TRBJ2-7; 9 nucleotides agree with TRBD2. The TCR was taken from a donor over 35 with multiple myeloma. Sequencing input: a population of CD138-negative cells sorted from bone marrow. The CDR3 region is CSASIAGAPYEQYF. DNA of the CDR3: TGCAGTGCTAGTATAGCGGGAGCGCCCTACGAGCAGTACTTC.